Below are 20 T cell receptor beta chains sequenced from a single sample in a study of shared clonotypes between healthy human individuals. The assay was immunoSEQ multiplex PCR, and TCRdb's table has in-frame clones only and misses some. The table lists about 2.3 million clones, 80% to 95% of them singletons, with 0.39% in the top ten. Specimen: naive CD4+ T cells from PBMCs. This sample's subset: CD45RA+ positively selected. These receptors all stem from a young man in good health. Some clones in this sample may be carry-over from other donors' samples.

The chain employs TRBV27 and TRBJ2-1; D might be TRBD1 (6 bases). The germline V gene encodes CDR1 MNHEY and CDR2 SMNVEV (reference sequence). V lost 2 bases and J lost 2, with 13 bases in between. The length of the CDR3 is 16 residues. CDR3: CASSLEGHPTYNEQFF. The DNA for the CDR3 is TGTGCCAGCAGTTTAGAGGGACATCCCACCTACAATGAGCAGTTCTTC.

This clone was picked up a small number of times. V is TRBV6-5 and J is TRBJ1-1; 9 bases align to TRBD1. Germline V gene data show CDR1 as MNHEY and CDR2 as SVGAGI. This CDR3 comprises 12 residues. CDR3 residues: CASGTGIPEAFF. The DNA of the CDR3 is TGTGCAAGCGGGACAGGGATCCCTGAAGCTTTCTTT.

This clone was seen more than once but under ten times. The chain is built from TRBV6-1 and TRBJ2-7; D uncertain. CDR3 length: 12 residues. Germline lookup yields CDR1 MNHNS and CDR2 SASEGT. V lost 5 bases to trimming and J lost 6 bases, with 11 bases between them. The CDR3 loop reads CASSRPNPEQYF. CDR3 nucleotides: TGTGCCAGCAGTCGGCCCAACCCCGAGCAGTACTTC.

This CDR3 is CASSLELGLYEQYF. DNA for the CDR3: TGCGCCAGCAGCTTGGAACTAGGGCTCTACGAGCAGTACTTC. The rearrangement uses TRBV5-1 and TRBJ2-7, with D possibly matching TRBD2 (5 bases). Trimming removed 0 bases from V and 3 bases from J, with 10 bases in between. Germline V gene sequence: CDR1 SGHRS, CDR2 YFSETQ. The CDR3 totals 14 residues. Together with reference TRBV5-1 and TRBJ2-7, the CDR3 gives the full variable domain: KAGVTQTPRYLIKTRGQQVTLSCSPISGHRSVSWYQQTPGQGLQFLFEYFSETQRNKGNFPGRFSGRQFSNSRSEMNVSTLELGDSALYLCASSLELGLYEQYFGPGTRLTVT.

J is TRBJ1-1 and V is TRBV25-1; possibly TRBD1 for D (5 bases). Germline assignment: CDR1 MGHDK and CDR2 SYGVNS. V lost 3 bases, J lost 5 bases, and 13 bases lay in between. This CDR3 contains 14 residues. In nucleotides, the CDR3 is TGTGCCAGCAGTGAGGACACATGGGGGACTGAAGCTTTCTTT. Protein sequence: CASSEDTWGTEAFF.

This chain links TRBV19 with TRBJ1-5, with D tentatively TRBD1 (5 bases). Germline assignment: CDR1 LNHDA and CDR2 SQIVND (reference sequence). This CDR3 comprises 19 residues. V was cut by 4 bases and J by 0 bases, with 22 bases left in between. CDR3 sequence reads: CASSTPRSEGAYSNQPQHF. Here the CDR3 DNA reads TGTGCCAGTAGTACCCCGAGATCCGAAGGGGCCTATAGCAATCAGCCCCAGCATTTT. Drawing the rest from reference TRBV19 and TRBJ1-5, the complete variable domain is DGGITQSPKYLFRKEGQNVTLSCEQNLNHDAMYWYRQDPGQGLRLIYYSQIVNDFQKGDIAEGYSVSREKKESFPLTVTSAQKNPTAFYLCASSTPRSEGAYSNQPQHFGDGTRLSIL.

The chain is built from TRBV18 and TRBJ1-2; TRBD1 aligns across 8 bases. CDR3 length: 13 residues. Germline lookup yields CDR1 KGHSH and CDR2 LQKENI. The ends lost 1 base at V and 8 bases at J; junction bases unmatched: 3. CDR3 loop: CASSPLTGVGYTF. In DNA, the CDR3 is TGTGCCAGCTCACCACTGACAGGGGTGGGCTACACCTTC.

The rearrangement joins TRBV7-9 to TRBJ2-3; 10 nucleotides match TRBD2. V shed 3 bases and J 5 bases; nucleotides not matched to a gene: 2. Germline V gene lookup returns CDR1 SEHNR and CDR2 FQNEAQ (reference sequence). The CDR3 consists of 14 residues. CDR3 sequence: CASSLGLAIDTQYF. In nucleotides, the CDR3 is TGTGCCAGCAGCTTGGGACTAGCGATAGATACGCAGTATTTT.

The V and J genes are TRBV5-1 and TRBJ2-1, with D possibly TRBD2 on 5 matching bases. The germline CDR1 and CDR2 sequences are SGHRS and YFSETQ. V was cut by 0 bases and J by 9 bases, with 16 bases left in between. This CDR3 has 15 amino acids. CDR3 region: CASSLASASRGEQFF. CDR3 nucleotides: TGCGCCAGCAGCTTGGCCTCGGCTAGCAGAGGTGAGCAGTTCTTC.

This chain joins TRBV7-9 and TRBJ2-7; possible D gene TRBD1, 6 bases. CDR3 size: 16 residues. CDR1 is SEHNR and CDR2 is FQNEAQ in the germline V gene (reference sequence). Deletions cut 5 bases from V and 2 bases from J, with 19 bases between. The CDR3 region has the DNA TGTGCCAGCAGCCAAGCCGCCCGGACAGAACCCTACGAGCAGTACTTC. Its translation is CASSQAARTEPYEQYF.

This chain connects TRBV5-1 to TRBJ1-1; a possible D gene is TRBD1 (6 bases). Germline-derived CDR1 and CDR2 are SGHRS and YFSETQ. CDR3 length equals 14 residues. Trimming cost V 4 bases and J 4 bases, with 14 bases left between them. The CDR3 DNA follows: TGCGCCAGCAGCCCCGGGCTGGACAGCACTGAAGCTTTCTTT. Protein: CASSPGLDSTEAFF.

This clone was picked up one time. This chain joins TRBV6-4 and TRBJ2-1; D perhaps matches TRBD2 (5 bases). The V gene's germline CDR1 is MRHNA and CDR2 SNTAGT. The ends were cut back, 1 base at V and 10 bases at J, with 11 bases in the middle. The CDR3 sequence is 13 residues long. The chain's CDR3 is CASSDYHPGEQFF. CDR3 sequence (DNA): TGTGCCAGCAGTGACTATCACCCGGGAGAGCAGTTCTTC.

CDR3 amino acids: CASSRGRVPGELFF. The CDR3 nucleotides are TGTGCCAGTAGTAGGGGGAGGGTTCCCGGGGAGCTGTTTTTT. This chain uses TRBV19 with TRBJ2-2; TRBD2 matches at 7 bases. The CDR3 loop spans 14 amino acids. The trim removed 4 bases at V and 6 bases at J, leaving 5 bases unmatched. Germline assignment: CDR1 LNHDA and CDR2 SQIVND (reference sequence).

The CDR3 loop reads CASRLGGSGPYEQYF. The CDR3, as DNA: TGTGCAAGTCGCTTAGGGGGTAGCGGTCCCTACGAGCAGTACTTC. This chain links TRBV12-2 with TRBJ2-7; the table names TRBD2, a call not compared with the DNA. TRBV12-2 is a pseudogene. There are 15 residues in the CDR3.

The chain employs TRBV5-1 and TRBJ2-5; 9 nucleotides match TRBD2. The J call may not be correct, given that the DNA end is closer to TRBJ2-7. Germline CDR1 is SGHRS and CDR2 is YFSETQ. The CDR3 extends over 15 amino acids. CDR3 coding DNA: TGCGCCAGCAGCTTGTTGACTAGCGGAGATTACGAGCAGTACTTC. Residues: CASSLLTSGDYEQYF.

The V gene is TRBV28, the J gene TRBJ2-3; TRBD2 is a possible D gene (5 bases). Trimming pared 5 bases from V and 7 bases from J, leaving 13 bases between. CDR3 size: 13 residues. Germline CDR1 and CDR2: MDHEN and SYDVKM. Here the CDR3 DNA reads TGTGCCAGCAGTGTCGGGAATGTAAATACGCAGTATTTT. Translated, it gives CASSVGNVNTQYF.

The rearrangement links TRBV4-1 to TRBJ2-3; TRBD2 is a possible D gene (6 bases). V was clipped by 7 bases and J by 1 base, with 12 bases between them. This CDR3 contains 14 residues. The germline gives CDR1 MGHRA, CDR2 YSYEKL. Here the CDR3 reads CASTVSGRTDTQYF. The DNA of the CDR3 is TGCGCCAGCACCGTTAGCGGACGCACAGATACGCAGTATTTT.

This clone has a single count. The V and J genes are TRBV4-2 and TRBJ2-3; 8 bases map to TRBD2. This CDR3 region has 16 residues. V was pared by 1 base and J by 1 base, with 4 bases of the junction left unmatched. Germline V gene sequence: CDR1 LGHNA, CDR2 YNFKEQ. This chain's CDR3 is CASSQVTGGGTDTQYF. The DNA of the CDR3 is TGTGCCAGCAGCCAAGTTACGGGAGGGGGCACAGATACGCAGTATTTT.

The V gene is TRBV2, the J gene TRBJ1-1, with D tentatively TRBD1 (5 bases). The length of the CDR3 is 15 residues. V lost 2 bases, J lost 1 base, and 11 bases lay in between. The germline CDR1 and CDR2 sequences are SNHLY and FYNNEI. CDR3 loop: CASSERGLSNTEAFF. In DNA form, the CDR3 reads TGTGCCAGCAGTGAAAGGGGCCTGTCGAACACTGAAGCTTTCTTT. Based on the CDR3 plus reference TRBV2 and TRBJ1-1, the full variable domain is EPEVTQTPSHQVTQMGQEVILRCVPISNHLYFYWYRQILGQKVEFLVSFYNNEISEKSEIFDDQFSVERPDGSNFTLKIRSTKLEDSAMYFCASSERGLSNTEAFFGQGTRLTVV.

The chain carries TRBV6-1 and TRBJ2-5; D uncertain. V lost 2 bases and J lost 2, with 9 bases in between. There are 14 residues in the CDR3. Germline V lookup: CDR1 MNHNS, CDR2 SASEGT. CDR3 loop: CASSESPGQETQYF. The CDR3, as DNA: TGTGCCAGCAGTGAAAGTCCAGGACAAGAGACCCAGTACTTC.